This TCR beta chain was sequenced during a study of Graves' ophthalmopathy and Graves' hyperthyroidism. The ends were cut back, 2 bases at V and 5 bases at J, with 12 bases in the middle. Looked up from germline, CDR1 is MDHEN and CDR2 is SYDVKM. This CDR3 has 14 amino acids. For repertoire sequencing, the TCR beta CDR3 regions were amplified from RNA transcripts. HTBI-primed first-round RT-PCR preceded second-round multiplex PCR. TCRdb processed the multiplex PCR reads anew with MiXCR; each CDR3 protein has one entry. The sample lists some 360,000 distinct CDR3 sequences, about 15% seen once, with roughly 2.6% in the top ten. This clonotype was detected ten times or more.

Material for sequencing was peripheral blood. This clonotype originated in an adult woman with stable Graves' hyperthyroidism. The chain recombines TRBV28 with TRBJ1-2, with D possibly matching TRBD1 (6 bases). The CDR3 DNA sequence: TGTGCCAGCAGTTTAGGGGGCGCAGGGTATGGCTACACCTTC. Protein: CASSLGGAGYGYTF.